This TCR beta chain derives from a study of blood T cell repertoires in COVID-19. About the study: Researchers got acute and convalescent COVID-19 samples from the United States, Italy and Spain. PBMCs, B-cell-depleted T cells, or T cells were the source of the cDNA or gDNA that made up the material.

In the original analysis: Amplified reference gene primers provided the basis for estimating nucleated cell counts. Libraries were prepared by immunoSEQ multiplex PCR; TCRdb keeps only in-frame clonotypes and omits some of them. The DNA was the basis for D and trimming; V, J and clone size are from that table. This sample yields about 100,000 clones, of which around 87% are seen a single time; about 9.9% belongs to the top ten. This clone was found once. The sequence was collected from a woman younger than 45 with acute or convalescent COVID-19. Sequences were obtained from peripheral blood.

CDR3 in amino acids: CASNWGTFYGYTF. CDR3 nucleotide sequence: TGTGCCAGCAATTGGGGCACTTTCTATGGCTACACCTTC. This rearrangement joins TRBV6-5 to TRBJ1-2, with D possibly being TRBD1 (5 bases). Per germline, CDR1 MNHEY and CDR2 SVGAGI. Between the trimmed V and J ends, which lost 7 bases and 4 bases, there was a span of 13 bases. CDR3 size: 13 residues.